This TCR beta chain was obtained from a study of regulatory T cells in long-lasting Graves disease (dated by TCRdb to the early 2020s). A note on the overall study: Persistent Graves' disease was defined as persistently positive TSH receptor autoantibodies together with antithyroid drug treatment for over 5 years. Patients with persistent Graves' disease were compared with patients with newly diagnosed Graves' disease using TCR sequencing and RNA sequencing of peripheral blood. The study took place in China and was registered as a clinical trial. TCR sequencing covered some 13 persistent and around 20 newly diagnosed Graves' disease patients, approximately 33 samples in total. Persistent Graves' disease patients in the clinical cohort had taken antithyroid drugs for roughly ten years on average. Results the study describes overall, beyond this receptor: Because the primary lesion, thyroid tissue, could not be accessed, the study looked at peripheral blood alone. Compared with newly diagnosed patients, persistent Graves' disease patients had lower TCR Shannon entropy and fewer highly expanded clones, which suggests clonal expansion. Sequencing and analysis were restricted to the TCR beta chain. TRBV28, TRBJ1-2 and TRBJ2-5 were preferentially used in persistent disease, while TRBV20-1 and TRBJ2-1 were favored in newly diagnosed disease. The authors acknowledged the small sample size as a limitation that may reduce accuracy. A larger number of public clonotypes was shared among persistent patients (approximately 2,600) than among newly diagnosed patients (about 990).

A note on this clonotype: Its antigen target is currently unknown. Within one base of it there is no much larger clone, and no base qualities were kept.

Library creation used multiplex PCR. Sequenced using an Illumina HiSeq 4000. CDR3 regions were amplified by Arm-PCR with iRepertoire HTBI primers to construct TCR beta libraries. Gel purification was performed on PCR products prior to sequencing. In the paper's pipeline: Gene usage analysis of CDR3 amino acid clonotypes used the roughly 60 TRBV and about 13 TRBJ segments found across samples. COPE and FqMerger were used to merge filtered high-quality paired reads into contigs. BLAST was used to align contigs to the IMGT TRBV, TRBD and TRBJ reference genes, and CDR3 was defined following IMGT. Any clonotype with a frequency above 0.1% was classified as a highly expanded clone. Shannon entropy was used to measure repertoire diversity, and the Gini coefficient was used to measure V-J evenness. Public clonotypes were defined as clonotypes shared by more than one individual. The public reads were run again by TCRdb, first through fastp at Q25 and then through MiXCR, and only productive beta chains were kept. Entries are consolidated by CDR3 protein sequence, retaining the most common genes and DNA. These V and J calls are TCRdb output, not the study's own analysis. The sample contains hundreds of thousands of distinct CDR3 sequences, around 20% of them found a single time. The ten largest clones capture roughly 20% of the sample.

The trim is 3 bases for V and 2 bases for J, with a gap of 10 bases between the germline ends. Reading from cysteine to phenylalanine, the CDR3 counts 14 amino acids. CDR3 DNA only is kept here, 42 bases in frame from base 1. CDR1 and CDR2 are drawn from the germline V gene: KGHSH, LQKENI. Taken with the paper, the label for time point translates to: persistent/refractory GD, antithyroid drugs over 5 years with positive TRAb. RNA was extracted from PBMCs in TRIzol for both TCR sequencing and RNA sequencing. The diagnosis of Graves' disease followed American Thyroid Association guidelines. Patients for the study were recruited at an endocrinology department in Xi'an, China. Each patient gave 9 to 10 milliliters of peripheral blood, collected in an EDTA anticoagulant tube. Ficoll Paque Plus density gradient separation was used to isolate PBMCs, and no further T cell sorting was performed. RNA quality was checked with an Agilent 2100 Bioanalyzer and agarose gel, and concentration with a NanoDrop 2000.

The source was peripheral blood mononuclear cells (PBMCs), collected when the disease was refractory, from a patient treated with antithyroid drugs. The receptor was derived from a female donor with Graves disease. The sequence joins TRBV18 to TRBJ1-2, with TRBD1 as a weak D call on 5 bases. CDR3 region: CASSPTATNYGYTF. The DNA reads as follows: TGTGCCAGCTCACCGACAGCGACGAACTATGGCTACACCTTC.